The clone carrying this TCR beta chain appeared a single time. This entry belongs to a study of blood T cell repertoires in COVID-19. Looking at the study overall: Specimens from acute and convalescent COVID-19 originated in the United States, Italy and Spain. Sources were T cells, B-cell-depleted T cells, or PBMCs; the material itself was cDNA or gDNA.

Assay: immunoSEQ multiplex PCR; the TCRdb copy retains only in-frame clones and omits some. The sample has 150,000 to 200,000 clones; roughly 90% are singletons. The V gene's germline CDR1 is MGHRA and CDR2 YSYEKL. This CDR3 contains 17 residues. V gave up 0 bases and J gave up 0 bases, with 12 bases separating them. The sequenced sample consisted of peripheral blood. This receptor was taken from a woman between 50 and 59 years old with acute or convalescent COVID-19. This chain uses TRBV4-1 with TRBJ2-1, with D uncertain. The CDR3 nucleotides read TGCGCCAGCAGCCAAGATTCATGGCGGCACTCCTACAATGAGCAGTTCTTC. Its translation is CASSQDSWRHSYNEQFF.